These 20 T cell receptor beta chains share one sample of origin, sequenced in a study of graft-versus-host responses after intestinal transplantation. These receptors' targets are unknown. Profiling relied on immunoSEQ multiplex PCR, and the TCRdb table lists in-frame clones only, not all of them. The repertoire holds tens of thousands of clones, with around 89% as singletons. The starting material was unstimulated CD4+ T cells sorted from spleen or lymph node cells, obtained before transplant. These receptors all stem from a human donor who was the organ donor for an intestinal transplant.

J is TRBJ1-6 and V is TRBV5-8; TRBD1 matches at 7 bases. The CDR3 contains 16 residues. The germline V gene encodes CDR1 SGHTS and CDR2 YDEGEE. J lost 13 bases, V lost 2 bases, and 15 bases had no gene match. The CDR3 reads CASSFAIGTAVKPLHF. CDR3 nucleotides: TGTGCCAGCAGCTTCGCCATCGGGACAGCCGTTAAGCCCCTCCACTTT.

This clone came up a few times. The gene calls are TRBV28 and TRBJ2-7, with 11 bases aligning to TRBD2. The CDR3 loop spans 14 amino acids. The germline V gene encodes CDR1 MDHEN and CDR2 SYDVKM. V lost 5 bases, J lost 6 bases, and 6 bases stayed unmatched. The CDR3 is CASSVAGGVPEQYF. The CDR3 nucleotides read TGTGCCAGCAGTGTAGCGGGAGGGGTACCCGAGCAGTACTTC.

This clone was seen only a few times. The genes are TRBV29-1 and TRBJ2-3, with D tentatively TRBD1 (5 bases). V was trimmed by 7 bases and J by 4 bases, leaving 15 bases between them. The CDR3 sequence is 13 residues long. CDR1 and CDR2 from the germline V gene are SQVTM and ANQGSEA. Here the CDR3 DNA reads TGCAGCGGGGCGCAGGGATTAGCAGATACGCAGTATTTT. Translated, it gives CSGAQGLADTQYF.

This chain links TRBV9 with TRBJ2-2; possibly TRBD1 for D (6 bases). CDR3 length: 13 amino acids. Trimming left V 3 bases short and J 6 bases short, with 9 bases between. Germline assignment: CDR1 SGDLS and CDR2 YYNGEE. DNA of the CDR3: TGTGCCAGCAGCGGGGACACCGCCGGGGAGCTGTTTTTT. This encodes CASSGDTAGELFF.

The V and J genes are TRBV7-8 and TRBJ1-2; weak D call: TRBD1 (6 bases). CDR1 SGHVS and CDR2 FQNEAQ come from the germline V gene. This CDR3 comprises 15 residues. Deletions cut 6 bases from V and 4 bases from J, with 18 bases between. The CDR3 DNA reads TGTGCCAGCAGGGACGACAGGTCGTCGCTCTATGGCTACACCTTC. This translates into CASRDDRSSLYGYTF.

CDR3 in amino acids: CASSEMGGGLSEQYF. The DNA for the CDR3 is TGTGCCAGCAGTGAAATGGGGGGGGGCCTCTCCGAGCAGTACTTC. This chain connects TRBV2 to TRBJ2-7; D perhaps matches TRBD2 (7 bases). The CDR3 totals 15 residues. The ends were cut back, 2 bases at V and 6 bases at J, with 17 bases in the middle. Germline assignment: CDR1 SNHLY and CDR2 FYNNEI.

The CDR3: CASSLGYRANEKLFF. The CDR3 bases are TGTGCCAGCAGCTTAGGTTACAGAGCTAATGAAAAACTGTTTTTT. This chain connects TRBV11-2 to TRBJ1-4; D is unclear. This CDR3 has 15 amino acids. The germline V gene has CDR1 SGHAT and CDR2 FQNNGV. The V end was cut by 1 base, the J end by 3 bases, with 9 bases between.

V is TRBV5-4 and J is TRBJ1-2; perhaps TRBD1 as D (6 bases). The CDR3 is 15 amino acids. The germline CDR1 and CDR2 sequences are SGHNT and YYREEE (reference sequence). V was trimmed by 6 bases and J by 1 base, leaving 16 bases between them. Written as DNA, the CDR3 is TGTGCCAGCACTTCAAGCAGGGGTATTAACTATGGCTACACCTTC. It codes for CASTSSRGINYGYTF.

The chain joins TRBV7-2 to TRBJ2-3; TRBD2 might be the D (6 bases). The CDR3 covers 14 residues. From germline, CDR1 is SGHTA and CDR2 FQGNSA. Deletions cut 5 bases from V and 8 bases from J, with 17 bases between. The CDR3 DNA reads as TGTGCCAGCAGCCCAGGGACTGGAGGTGGTACGCAGTATTTT. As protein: CASSPGTGGGTQYF.

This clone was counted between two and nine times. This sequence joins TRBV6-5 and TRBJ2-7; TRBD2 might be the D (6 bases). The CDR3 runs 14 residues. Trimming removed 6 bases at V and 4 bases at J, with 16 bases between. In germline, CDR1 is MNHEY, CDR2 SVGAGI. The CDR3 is CASSTFSGTYEQYF. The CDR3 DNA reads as TGTGCCAGCAGCACCTTTTCCGGGACTTACGAGCAGTACTTC.

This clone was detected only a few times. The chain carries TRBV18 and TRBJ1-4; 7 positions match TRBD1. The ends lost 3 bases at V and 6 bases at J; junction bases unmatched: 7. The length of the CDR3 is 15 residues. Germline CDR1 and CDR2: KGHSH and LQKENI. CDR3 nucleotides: TGTGCCAGCTCACCGGTGCAGGGGGTCGATGAAAAACTGTTTTTT. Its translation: CASSPVQGVDEKLFF. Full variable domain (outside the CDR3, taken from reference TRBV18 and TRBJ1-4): NAGVMQNPRHLVRRRGQEARLRCSPMKGHSHVYWYRQLPEEGLKFMVYLQKENIIDESGMPKERFSAEFPKEGPSILRIQQVVRGDSAAYFCASSPVQGVDEKLFFGSGTQLSVL.

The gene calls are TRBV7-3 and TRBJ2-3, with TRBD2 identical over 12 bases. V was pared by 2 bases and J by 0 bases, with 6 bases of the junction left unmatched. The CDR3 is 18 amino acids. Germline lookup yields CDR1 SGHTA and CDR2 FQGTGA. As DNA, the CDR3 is TGTGCCAGCAGCTTATTCCTAGCGGGAGGGGCTAGCACAGATACGCAGTATTTT. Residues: CASSLFLAGGASTDTQYF. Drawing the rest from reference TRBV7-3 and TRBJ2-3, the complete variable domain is GAGVSQTPSNKVTEKGKYVELRCDPISGHTALYWYRQSLGQGPEFLIYFQGTGAADDSGLPNDRFFAVRPEGSVSTLKIQRTERGDSAVYLCASSLFLAGGASTDTQYFGPGTRLTVL.

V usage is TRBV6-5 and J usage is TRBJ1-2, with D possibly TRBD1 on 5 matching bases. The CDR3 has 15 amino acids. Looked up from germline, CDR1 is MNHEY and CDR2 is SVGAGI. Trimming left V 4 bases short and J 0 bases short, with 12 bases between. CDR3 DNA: TGTGCCAGCAGTTCCGGACGGGGGACTAACTATGGCTACACCTTC. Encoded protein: CASSSGRGTNYGYTF.

In DNA form, the CDR3 reads TGTGCCAGCAGCCGGGGAACAGATACGCAGTATTTT. It specifies CASSRGTDTQYF. The chain is built from TRBV11-3 and TRBJ2-3; possibly TRBD2 for D (5 bases). This CDR3 is built from 12 residues. V was cut by 5 bases and J by 3 bases, with 6 bases left in between. Germline-derived CDR1 and CDR2 are SGHNT and YENEEA.

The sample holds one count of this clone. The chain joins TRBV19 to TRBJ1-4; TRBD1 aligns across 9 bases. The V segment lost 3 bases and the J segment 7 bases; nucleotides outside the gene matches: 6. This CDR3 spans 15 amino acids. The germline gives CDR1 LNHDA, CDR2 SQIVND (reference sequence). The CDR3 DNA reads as TGTGCCAGTAGTATCACAGGGGGCTTTGGTGAAAAACTGTTTTTT. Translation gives CASSITGGFGEKLFF.

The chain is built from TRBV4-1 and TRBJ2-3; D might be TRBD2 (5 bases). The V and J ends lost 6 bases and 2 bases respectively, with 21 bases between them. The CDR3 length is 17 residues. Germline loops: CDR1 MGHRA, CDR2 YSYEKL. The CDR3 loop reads CASRGTAGPGSTDTQYF. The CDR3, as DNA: TGCGCCAGCAGAGGAACCGCGGGCCCTGGATCCACAGATACGCAGTATTTT.

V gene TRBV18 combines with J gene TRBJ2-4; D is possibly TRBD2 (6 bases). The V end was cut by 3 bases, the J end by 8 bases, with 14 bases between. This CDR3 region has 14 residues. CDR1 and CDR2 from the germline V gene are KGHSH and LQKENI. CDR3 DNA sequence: TGTGCCAGCTCACCCCGACTAGACGGGGACATTCAGTACTTC. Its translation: CASSPRLDGDIQYF. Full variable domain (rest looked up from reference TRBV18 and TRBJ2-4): NAGVMQNPRHLVRRRGQEARLRCSPMKGHSHVYWYRQLPEEGLKFMVYLQKENIIDESGMPKERFSAEFPKEGPSILRIQQVVRGDSAAYFCASSPRLDGDIQYFGAGTRLSVL.

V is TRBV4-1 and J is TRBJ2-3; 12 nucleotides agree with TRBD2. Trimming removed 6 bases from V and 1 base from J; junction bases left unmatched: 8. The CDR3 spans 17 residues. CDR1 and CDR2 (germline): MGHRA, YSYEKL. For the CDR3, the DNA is TGCGCCAGCAGTTCTAGCGGGAGGGCTCTCCGCACAGATACGCAGTATTTT. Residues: CASSSSGRALRTDTQYF.

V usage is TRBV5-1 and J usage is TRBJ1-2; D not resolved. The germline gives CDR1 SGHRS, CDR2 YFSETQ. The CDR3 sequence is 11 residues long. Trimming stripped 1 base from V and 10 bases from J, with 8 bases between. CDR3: CASSLREDYTF. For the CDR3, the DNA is TGCGCCAGCAGCTTGCGAGAAGACTACACCTTC.

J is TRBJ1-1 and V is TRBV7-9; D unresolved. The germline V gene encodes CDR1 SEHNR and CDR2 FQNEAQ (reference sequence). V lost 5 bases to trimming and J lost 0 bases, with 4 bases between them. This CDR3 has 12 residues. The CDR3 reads CASSPVNTEAFF. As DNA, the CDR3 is TGTGCCAGCAGCCCGGTGAACACTGAAGCTTTCTTT.